Presented here are 29 T cell receptor beta chains from one specimen sequenced in a study of T cell repertoires in cytomegalovirus infection. TCRdb analysed the reads with MiXCR anew, one entry per CDR3 protein. The sample has roughly 250,000 distinct CDR3 sequences, approximately 13% seen once; the top ten hold 1.5% to 2%. What was sequenced was PBMCs. The source is a human donor in good health (CMV status not recorded). Some clones in this sample may be carry-over from other donors' samples.

This clonotype appeared many times. V and J are TRBV7-2 and TRBJ1-4; possible D gene TRBD1, 5 bases. The CDR3 length is 14 residues. From germline, CDR1 is SGHTA and CDR2 FQGNSA. V shed 5 bases and J shed 5 bases, with 12 bases lying between them. The CDR3 region is CASSLTGPNEKLFF. CDR3 DNA: TGTGCCAGCAGCCTCACGGGACCGAATGAAAAACTGTTTTTT. The full variable domain, with the rest looked up from reference TRBV7-2 and TRBJ1-4, is GAGVSQSPSNKVTEKGKDVELRCDPISGHTALYWYRQSLGQGLEFLIYFQGNSAPDKSGLPSDRFSAERTGGSVSTLTIQRTQQEDSAVYLCASSLTGPNEKLFFGSGTQLSVL.

The table lists this clonotype with a few counts. The V call is TRBV4-1, the J call TRBJ2-7, with 10 bases that match TRBD2. Germline V CDR1 and CDR2: MGHRA, YSYEKL. Trimming removed 4 bases from V and 3 bases from J; junction bases left unmatched: 3. CDR3 length equals 14 residues. Here the CDR3 reads CASSPQRGGYEQYF. The CDR3 DNA reads as TGCGCCAGCAGCCCCCAGCGGGGGGGCTACGAGCAGTACTTC.

This clonotype was counted ten times or more. This rearrangement joins TRBV28 to TRBJ1-5, with TRBD1 as a possible D gene (5 bases). Trimming removed 6 bases at V and 0 bases at J, with 15 bases between. Per the germline V gene, CDR1 is MDHEN and CDR2 is SYDVKM. The CDR3 covers 16 residues. Written as DNA, the CDR3 is TGTGCCAGCAGGTCCGATCAGGGCTATAGCAATCAGCCCCAGCATTTT. This sequence encodes CASRSDQGYSNQPQHF.

This clonotype came up a few times. This rearrangement joins TRBV14 to TRBJ2-7, with a possible D match to TRBD2 (6 bases). Per the germline V gene, CDR1 is SGHDN and CDR2 is FVKESK. CDR3 length: 14 amino acids. Trimming removed 3 bases from V and 3 bases from J, with 12 bases in between. The CDR3, as DNA: TGTGCCAGCAGCCAGCGGGATGAACACTACGAGCAGTACTTC. The encoded protein is CASSQRDEHYEQYF.

This clonotype occurred many times. This chain uses TRBV6-2 or TRBV6-3 with TRBJ2-1; TRBD2 matches 10 bases. The V segment lost 2 bases and the J segment 2 bases; nucleotides outside the gene matches: 6. This CDR3 region has 17 residues. Germline V CDR1 and CDR2: MNHEY, SVGEGT. The CDR3 here is CASSYPSGSGTYNEQFF. The CDR3 coding sequence is TGTGCCAGCAGTTACCCTAGCGGGAGTGGGACCTACAATGAGCAGTTCTTC.

This clonotype was observed many times. This rearrangement joins TRBV7-8 to TRBJ1-1; D remains unclear. The germline V and J ends were trimmed by 3 bases and 6 bases, with 8 bases remaining between them. This CDR3 comprises 12 residues. The V gene's germline CDR1 is SGHVS and CDR2 FQNEAQ. In nucleotides, the CDR3 is TGTGCCAGCAGCTTTGTGGCGGCTGAAGCTTTCTTT. This translates into CASSFVAAEAFF.

This clonotype was recorded many times. The chain carries TRBV7-8 and TRBJ2-3; D gene ambiguous. With 4 bases removed from V and 6 bases from J, the gap between germline ends came to 14 bases. CDR1 is SGHVS, CDR2 FQNEAQ, per germline. The CDR3 length is 14 residues. The CDR3 sequence is CASSSRANGDTQYF. CDR3 coding DNA: TGTGCCAGCAGCTCCCGCGCGAACGGGGATACGCAGTATTTT.

The chain couples TRBV20-1 to TRBJ1-5; 8 nucleotides line up with TRBD1. The V gene end was trimmed by 1 base and the J gene end by 6 bases; junction bases not matched to a gene: 8. This CDR3 is 15 amino acids long. CDR1 is DFQATT and CDR2 is SNEGSKA in the germline V gene (reference sequence). CDR3 region: CSARGDRRSVQPQHF. The CDR3 DNA is TGCAGTGCTAGAGGGGACAGGAGGTCCGTTCAGCCCCAGCATTTT.

This clonotype was recorded many times. The CDR3 nucleotides read TGTGCCACCGGGACAGAGATCTATGGCTACACCTTC. It codes for CATGTEIYGYTF. This chain uses TRBV19 with TRBJ1-2, with TRBD1 identical over 7 bases. The CDR3 extends over 12 amino acids. Per germline, CDR1 LNHDA and CDR2 SQIVND (reference sequence). Losses at the gene ends were 10 bases for V and 4 bases for J; bases not matched to a gene: 6. Complete variable domain (other parts from reference TRBV19 and TRBJ1-2): DGGITQSPKYLFRKEGQNVTLSCEQNLNHDAMYWYRQDPGQGLRLIYYSQIVNDFQKGDIAEGYSVSREKKESFPLTVTSAQKNPTAFYLCATGTEIYGYTFGSGTRLTVV.

This clonotype showed up many times. J is TRBJ2-1 and V is TRBV6-2 or TRBV6-3, with TRBD2 identical over 7 bases. V shed 10 bases, J shed 12 bases, and the junction held 12 bases outside the gene matches. Germline V gives CDR1 MNHEY, CDR2 SVGEGT. CDR3 length: 12 amino acids. The CDR3 DNA reads as TGTGCCATTCAGGGAGCGGGGAAAGGGCAGTTCTTC. It encodes CAIQGAGKGQFF.

This clonotype was recorded many times. This chain uses TRBV7-2 with TRBJ2-2, with D possibly TRBD2 on 6 matching bases. The CDR3 sequence is 16 residues long. Germline V lookup: CDR1 SGHTA, CDR2 FQGNSA. The V end was cut by 5 bases, the J end by 5 bases, with 18 bases between. CDR3 region: CASSPGVALGTGELFF. In nucleotides, the CDR3 is TGTGCCAGCAGCCCGGGGGTAGCTCTAGGGACCGGGGAGCTGTTTTTT.

The J gene is TRBJ2-7, the V gene TRBV29-1; the D gene could be TRBD1 or TRBD2 (5 bases each). Germline CDR1 reads SQVTM; CDR2 reads ANQGSEA. The CDR3 is 11 amino acids. Trimming pared 4 bases from V and 6 bases from J, leaving 10 bases between. Here the CDR3 DNA reads TGCAGCGTTGGGGACCCCGGCGAGCAGTACTTC. It encodes CSVGDPGEQYF.

The chain combines TRBV20-1 with TRBJ2-1, with 11 nucleotides matching TRBD2. This CDR3 has 15 amino acids. The junction had 10 bases not matched to a gene; V was cut back by 2 bases and J by 10 bases. Germline CDR1 and CDR2: DFQATT and SNEGSKA (reference sequence). The DNA for the CDR3 is TGCAGTGCTAGATCCAAGACTAGCGGGGAAACCGAGCAGTTCTTC. Protein product: CSARSKTSGETEQFF.

This clonotype was counted many times. The J gene is TRBJ1-2, the V gene TRBV7-2, with D possibly being TRBD1 (5 bases). CDR3 length: 15 amino acids. Between the trimmed V and J ends, which lost 5 bases and 4 bases, there was a span of 17 bases. Germline CDR1 reads SGHTA; CDR2 reads FQGNSA. CDR3 sequence: CASSLPGRLLYGYTF. As DNA, the CDR3 is TGTGCCAGCAGCCTTCCGGGACGGCTTCTCTATGGCTACACCTTC.

This clonotype was seen more than once but under ten times. V and J are TRBV5-5 and TRBJ2-7, with D unclear. This CDR3 contains 11 residues. CDR1 is SGHKS, CDR2 YYEKEE, per germline (reference sequence). Trimming took 3 bases from V and 9 from J, leaving 10 bases between them. In nucleotides, the CDR3 is TGTGCCAGCAGCTCTTTATCTGGGCAGTACTTC. Protein sequence: CASSSLSGQYF.

This chain links TRBV18 with TRBJ1-2; D may be TRBD1 (6 bases). CDR3 length: 16 amino acids. The V and J ends lost 0 bases and 0 bases respectively, with 11 bases between them. The V gene's germline CDR1 is KGHSH and CDR2 LQKENI. In nucleotides, the CDR3 is TGTGCCAGCTCACCACCGACAGGAGCTACTAACTATGGCTACACCTTC. Its protein is CASSPPTGATNYGYTF.

This clonotype has a count of ten or more. The chain carries TRBV6-2 or TRBV6-3 and TRBJ2-1, with 8 bases matching TRBD2. Trimming removed 4 bases from V and 9 bases from J; junction bases left unmatched: 11. Germline assignment: CDR1 MNHEY and CDR2 SVGEGT. CDR3 size: 15 residues. CDR3 protein: CASSWAAGGASEQFF. The CDR3, as DNA: TGTGCCAGCAGTTGGGCGGCGGGGGGAGCGAGTGAGCAGTTCTTC.

This clonotype has a count of ten or more. This CDR3 is CASSQDQGGYTQYF. Written as DNA, the CDR3 is TGCGCCAGCAGCCAGGACCAAGGGGGATATACGCAGTATTTT. The chain is built from TRBV4-1 and TRBJ2-3, with TRBD1 as a possible D gene (6 bases). CDR3 length: 14 amino acids. V shed 3 bases and J shed 7 bases, with 14 bases lying between them. The germline CDR1 and CDR2 sequences are MGHRA and YSYEKL.

There are many counts of this clonotype. The V call is TRBV19, the J call TRBJ1-5; no reliable D call. This CDR3 has 14 residues. Germline values: CDR1 LNHDA, CDR2 SQIVND (reference sequence). Trimming stripped 6 bases from V and 0 bases from J, with 9 bases between. The DNA for the CDR3 is TGTGCCAGTAGATTAAGGAATAGCAATCAGCCCCAGCATTTT. Amino acid sequence: CASRLRNSNQPQHF.

This clonotype appeared many times. J is TRBJ1-6 and V is TRBV12-3 or TRBV12-4, with 8 bases aligning to TRBD1. The CDR3 is made up of 14 amino acids. Trimming took 5 bases from V and 7 from J; bases not matched to a gene: 4. CDR3 protein: CASSRTGRNSPLHF. CDR3 sequence (DNA): TGTGCCAGCAGTAGGACAGGGAGAAATTCACCCCTCCACTTT.

This clonotype occurred a few times. Written as DNA, the CDR3 is TGCAGCGTTGTGGGGGCTGGTGAAAAACTGTTTTTT. This translates into CSVVGAGEKLFF. The rearrangement joins TRBV29-1 to TRBJ1-4, with TRBD1 as a possible D gene (6 bases). The CDR3 is 12 amino acids. The V gene lost 4 bases and the J gene lost 7 bases, with 10 bases spanning the gap. Germline V gives CDR1 SQVTM, CDR2 ANQGSEA.

This clonotype has just a few counts. This chain uses TRBV20-1 with TRBJ2-1, with 12 bases matching TRBD1. Germline loops: CDR1 DFQATT, CDR2 SNEGSKA (reference sequence). The CDR3 runs 14 residues. The junction had 3 bases not matched to a gene; V was cut back by 2 bases and J by 7 bases. The CDR3 sequence is CSARLGQGANEQFF. The CDR3 region has the DNA TGCAGTGCTAGATTGGGACAGGGGGCTAATGAGCAGTTCTTC.

Many counts were recorded for this clonotype. This chain links TRBV12-3 or TRBV12-4 with TRBJ1-1; tentatively, D is TRBD1 (5 bases). This CDR3 spans 14 amino acids. Trimming left V 3 bases short and J 0 bases short, with 8 bases between. CDR3 loop: CASSLGGVNTEAFF. CDR3 sequence (DNA): TGTGCCAGCAGTTTGGGGGGGGTGAACACTGAAGCTTTCTTT.

The J gene is TRBJ2-1, the V gene TRBV19; 7 bases align to TRBD2. Germline values: CDR1 LNHDA, CDR2 SQIVND (reference sequence). The trim removed 7 bases at V and 4 bases at J, leaving 7 bases unmatched. The CDR3 spans 14 residues. Written as DNA, the CDR3 is TGTGCCAGTACCCCAGGACTAGGTTACAATGAGCAGTTCTTC. It codes for CASTPGLGYNEQFF.

This clonotype was seen a few times. The chain recombines TRBV20-1 with TRBJ2-5, with TRBD1 as a possible D gene (5 bases). This CDR3 has 12 residues. Germline V gives CDR1 DFQATT, CDR2 SNEGSKA (reference sequence). Trimming left V 0 bases short and J 5 bases short, with 7 bases between. The CDR3, as DNA: TGCAGTGCTAGAGATAAGGGGGAGACCCAGTACTTC. It encodes CSARDKGETQYF.

The chain employs TRBV25-1 and TRBJ1-5; TRBD1 agrees at 8 bases. V shed 5 bases, J shed 7 bases, and the junction held 10 bases outside the gene matches. Germline V gene lookup returns CDR1 MGHDK and CDR2 SYGVNS. The CDR3 extends over 15 amino acids. The CDR3 DNA is TGTGCCAGCAGTACCGGGACAGGCTCCTGGCAGCCCCAGCATTTT. This translates into CASSTGTGSWQPQHF.

The V and J genes are TRBV19 and TRBJ2-2; D might be TRBD1 (7 bases). This CDR3 region has 13 residues. Trimming cost V 9 bases and J 6 bases, with 14 bases left between them. From germline, CDR1 is LNHDA and CDR2 SQIVND (reference sequence). The CDR3 here is CASRQGGPGELFF. The CDR3 bases are TGTGCCAGCCGTCAGGGGGGTCCCGGGGAGCTGTTTTTT. Complete variable domain (other parts from reference TRBV19 and TRBJ2-2): DGGITQSPKYLFRKEGQNVTLSCEQNLNHDAMYWYRQDPGQGLRLIYYSQIVNDFQKGDIAEGYSVSREKKESFPLTVTSAQKNPTAFYLCASRQGGPGELFFGEGSRLTVL.

This clonotype was picked up many times. The gene calls are TRBV12-3 or TRBV12-4 and TRBJ2-1; 9 positions match TRBD2. The CDR3 contains 15 residues. Unmatched junction bases numbered 2, after V lost 3 bases and J lost 2 bases. The CDR3, as DNA: TGTGCCAGCAGTTTTGGCGGGAGGGCCTACAATGAGCAGTTCTTC. This sequence encodes CASSFGGRAYNEQFF.

This clonotype turned up a few times. The rearrangement joins TRBV25-1 to TRBJ2-7; 16 nucleotides line up with TRBD2. V was clipped by 8 bases and J by 5 bases; unmatched bases: 6. The CDR3 has 15 residues. The germline V gene has CDR1 MGHDK and CDR2 SYGVNS. The CDR3 sequence is CASAGLAGGPNEQYF. The CDR3 coding sequence is TGTGCCAGCGCGGGACTAGCGGGAGGGCCGAACGAGCAGTACTTC.